The 13 T cell receptor beta chains in this list originate from one sample, sequenced in a study of T cells in Graves' hyperthyroidism and ophthalmopathy. RNA transcripts served as the template for amplifying TCR beta CDR3 regions. First-round RT-PCR with HTBI primers amplified the TCR CDR3 region. From the multiplex PCR reads, TCRdb called clonotypes with MiXCR, one entry per CDR3 protein. The sample lists about 210,000 distinct CDR3 sequences, around 20% seen once, with 35% to 50% in the top ten. The sample consisted of blood. The source is a middle-aged man with Graves' hyperthyroidism.

The chain couples TRBV3-1 to TRBJ2-1, with 7 bases that match TRBD1. V gave up 7 bases and J gave up 0 bases; unmatched junction bases: 3. CDR3 length equals 14 residues. In germline, CDR1 is LGHDT, CDR2 YNNKEL (reference sequence). In nucleotides, the CDR3 is TGTGCCAGCACCCGGGACAGCTCCTACAATGAGCAGTTCTTC. Protein product: CASTRDSSYNEQFF.

The chain has TRBV10-3 and TRBJ1-6; D not resolved. Trimming removed 10 bases from V and 6 bases from J, with 13 bases in between. Germline V gene data show CDR1 as ENHRY and CDR2 as SYGVKD. The CDR3 is 13 residues long. For the CDR3, the DNA is TGTGCCACCCAATGGGCCAGTAATTCACCCCTCCACTTT. Translating it yields CATQWASNSPLHF.

This clonotype was seen ten or more times. This rearrangement joins TRBV7-2 to TRBJ2-5; TRBD2 agrees at 13 bases. The junction had 9 bases not matched to a gene; V was cut back by 5 bases and J by 6 bases. The germline V gene has CDR1 SGHTA and CDR2 FQGNSA. CDR3 length: 16 residues. The DNA of the CDR3 is TGTGCCAGCAGCGCCCGAGGGGGACTAGCGGGGCAGACCCAGTACTTC. Translation gives CASSARGGLAGQTQYF.

About this clonotype: A single base separates this from a much larger clone, so it may be a read error. V usage is TRBV7-8 and J usage is TRBJ2-7; possibly TRBD1 or TRBD2 for D (5 bases each). Looked up from germline, CDR1 is SGHVS and CDR2 is FQNEAQ. This CDR3 contains 15 residues. The CDR3 loop is CAGSPVGTIAYEQYF. In DNA, the CDR3 is TGTGCCGGCAGCCCGGTGGGGACGATAGCCTACGAGCAGTACTTC. The whole variable domain, remainder taken from reference TRBV7-8 and TRBJ2-7, is GAGVSQSPRYKVAKRGQDVALRCDPISGHVSLFWYQQALGQGPEFLTYFQNEAQLDKSGLPSDRFFAERPEGSVSTLKIQRTQQEDSAVYLCAGSPVGTIAYEQYFGPGTRLTVT.

Note on this clonotype: A read error may explain this, as a much larger clone is one base away. This chain connects TRBV11-2 to TRBJ1-6; no definite D call. The CDR3 runs 15 residues. Germline CDR1 reads SGHAT; CDR2 reads FQNNGV. Trimming removed 6 bases at V and 8 bases at J, with 17 bases between. This CDR3 is CASRPRGSRDSPLHF. The CDR3 nucleotides read TGTGCCAGCAGACCCCGCGGTTCTCGGGATTCACCCCTCCACTTT.

This clonotype was counted ten times or more. The chain couples TRBV5-5 to TRBJ2-7; D may correspond to TRBD1 or TRBD2 (5 bases each). Trimming removed 3 bases from V and 2 bases from J, with 15 bases in between. The CDR3 contains 15 residues. Germline lookup yields CDR1 SGHKS and CDR2 YYEKEE (reference sequence). Here the CDR3 reads CASSYTGTTPYEQYF. For the CDR3, the DNA is TGTGCCAGCAGCTATACCGGGACGACCCCCTACGAGCAGTACTTC.

CDR3 DNA: TGTGCCAGCAGCACTAGGGTCCTGAGCTCCTACAATGAGCAGTTCTTC. It translates to CASSTRVLSSYNEQFF. The V and J genes are TRBV11-2 and TRBJ2-1; the D gene is possibly TRBD2 (5 bases). V lost 5 bases to trimming and J lost 0 bases, with 14 bases between them. This CDR3 comprises 16 residues. Germline CDR1 SGHAT, CDR2 FQNNGV.

This clonotype occurred many times. The CDR3: CASSFETHNTEAFF. The DNA for the CDR3 is TGCGCCAGCAGCTTCGAGACACACAACACTGAAGCTTTCTTT. The rearrangement joins TRBV5-1 to TRBJ1-1, with D uncertain. With 2 bases removed from V and 2 bases from J, the gap between germline ends came to 10 bases. Germline CDR1 SGHRS, CDR2 YFSETQ. The CDR3 consists of 14 residues.

This clonotype was counted many times. V gene TRBV14 combines with J gene TRBJ2-3; TRBD1 is a possible D gene (6 bases). The V end was cut by 2 bases, the J end by 6 bases, with 12 bases between. Germline loops: CDR1 SGHDN, CDR2 FVKESK. The CDR3 contains 14 residues. CDR3 nucleotides: TGTGCCAGCAGCCAAACACAGGGATGGGATACGCAGTATTTT. As protein: CASSQTQGWDTQYF.

In this sample, this clonotype turned up many times. J is TRBJ2-3 and V is TRBV10-3; 11 bases match TRBD2. The CDR3 consists of 16 residues. Unmatched junction bases numbered 5, after V lost 6 bases and J lost 0 bases. The germline gives CDR1 ENHRY, CDR2 SYGVKD. CDR3 in amino acids: CAISLTSGESTDTQYF. The CDR3 DNA follows: TGTGCCATCAGCCTGACTAGCGGGGAGAGCACAGATACGCAGTATTTT.

A few counts support this clonotype. This may be a read error: a much more frequent sequence differs by one nucleotide. CDR3 in DNA: TGTACCAGCAGTCGACCTCAGGGGGCGGATAACTATGGCTACACCTTC. Translating gives CTSSRPQGADNYGYTF. This chain connects TRBV28 to TRBJ1-2, with 8 positions matching TRBD1. CDR1 MDHEN and CDR2 SYDVKM come from the germline V gene. This CDR3 has 16 amino acids.

At least ten counts were recorded for this clonotype. The chain is built from TRBV11-2 and TRBJ2-3, with D unclear. This CDR3 spans 13 amino acids. Germline V gives CDR1 SGHAT, CDR2 FQNNGV. Trimming left V 0 bases short and J 6 bases short, with 7 bases between. CDR3: CASSLDPPDTQYF. Here the CDR3 DNA reads TGTGCCAGCAGCTTAGACCCCCCGGATACGCAGTATTTT.

This sequence joins TRBV6-2 or TRBV6-3 and TRBJ1-5; unclear D gene. The V end lost 5 bases, the J end lost 11 bases, and 13 bases lay between the germline ends. Germline lookup yields CDR1 MNHEY and CDR2 SVGEGT. This CDR3 contains 12 residues. CDR3: CASSPEFLSQHF. CDR3 nucleotides: TGTGCCAGCAGTCCCGAGTTTCTGTCCCAGCATTTT.